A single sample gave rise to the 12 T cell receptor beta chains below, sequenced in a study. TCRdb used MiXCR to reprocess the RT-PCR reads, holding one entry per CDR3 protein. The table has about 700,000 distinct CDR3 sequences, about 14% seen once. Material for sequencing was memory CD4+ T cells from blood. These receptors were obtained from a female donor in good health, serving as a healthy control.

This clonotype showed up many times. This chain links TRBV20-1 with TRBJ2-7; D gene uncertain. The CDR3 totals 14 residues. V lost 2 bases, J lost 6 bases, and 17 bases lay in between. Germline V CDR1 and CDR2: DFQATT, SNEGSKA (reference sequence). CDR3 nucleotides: TGCAGTGCTAGAACCCCCGGAGTCGGTAGCGAGCAGTACTTC. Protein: CSARTPGVGSEQYF.

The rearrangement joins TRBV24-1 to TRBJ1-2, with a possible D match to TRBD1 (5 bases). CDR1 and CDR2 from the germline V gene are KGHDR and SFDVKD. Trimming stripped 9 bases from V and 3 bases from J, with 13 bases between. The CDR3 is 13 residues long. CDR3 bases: TGTGCCACCGCCGGGGGTCAGGACTATGGCTACACCTTC. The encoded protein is CATAGGQDYGYTF.

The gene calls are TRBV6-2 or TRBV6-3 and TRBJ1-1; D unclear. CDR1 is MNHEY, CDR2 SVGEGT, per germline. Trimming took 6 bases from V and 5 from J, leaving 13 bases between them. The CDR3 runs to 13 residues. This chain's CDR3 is CASRLYGETEAFF. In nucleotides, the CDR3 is TGTGCCAGCAGGCTCTATGGAGAGACTGAAGCTTTCTTT.

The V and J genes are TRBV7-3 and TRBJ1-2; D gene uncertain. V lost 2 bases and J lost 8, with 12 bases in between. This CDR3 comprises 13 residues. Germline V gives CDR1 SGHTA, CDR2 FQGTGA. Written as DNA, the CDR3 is TGTGCCAGCAGCTTACTCCCAGGCGCCGGCTACACCTTC. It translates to CASSLLPGAGYTF.

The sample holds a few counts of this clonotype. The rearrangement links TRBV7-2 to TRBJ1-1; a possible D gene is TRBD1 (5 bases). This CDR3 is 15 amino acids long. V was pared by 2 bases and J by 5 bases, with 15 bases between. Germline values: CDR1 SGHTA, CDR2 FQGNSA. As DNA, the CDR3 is TGTGCCAGCAGCTTATCCGCGAGGGGTGGGACTGAAGCTTTCTTT. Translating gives CASSLSARGGTEAFF.

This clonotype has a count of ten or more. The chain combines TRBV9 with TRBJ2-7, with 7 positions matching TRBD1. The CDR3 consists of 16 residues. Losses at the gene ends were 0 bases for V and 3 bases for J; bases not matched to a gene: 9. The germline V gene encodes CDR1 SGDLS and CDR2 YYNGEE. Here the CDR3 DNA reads TGTGCCAGCAGCGTAGGGGCCGGGACAGTTGGCTACGAGCAGTACTTC. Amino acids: CASSVGAGTVGYEQYF.

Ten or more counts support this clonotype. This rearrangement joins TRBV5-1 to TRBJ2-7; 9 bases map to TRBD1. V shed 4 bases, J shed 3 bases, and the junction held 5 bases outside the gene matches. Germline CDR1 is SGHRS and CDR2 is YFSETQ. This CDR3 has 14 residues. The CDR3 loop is CASSQGQGVYEQYF. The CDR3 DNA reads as TGCGCCAGCAGCCAGGGACAGGGCGTCTACGAGCAGTACTTC.

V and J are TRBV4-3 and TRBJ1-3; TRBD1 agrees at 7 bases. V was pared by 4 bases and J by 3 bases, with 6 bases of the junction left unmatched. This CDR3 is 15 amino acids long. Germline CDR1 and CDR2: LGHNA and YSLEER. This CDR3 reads CASSLSGTVGNTIYF. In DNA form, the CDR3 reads TGCGCCAGCAGCCTATCCGGGACAGTTGGAAACACCATATATTTT.

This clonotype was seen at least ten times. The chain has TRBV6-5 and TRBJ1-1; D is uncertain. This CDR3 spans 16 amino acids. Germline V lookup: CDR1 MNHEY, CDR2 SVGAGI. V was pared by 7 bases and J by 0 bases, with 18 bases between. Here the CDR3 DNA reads TGTGCCAGCAAGGGCGGAGATATCGAGTTGAACACTGAAGCTTTCTTT. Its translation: CASKGGDIELNTEAFF.

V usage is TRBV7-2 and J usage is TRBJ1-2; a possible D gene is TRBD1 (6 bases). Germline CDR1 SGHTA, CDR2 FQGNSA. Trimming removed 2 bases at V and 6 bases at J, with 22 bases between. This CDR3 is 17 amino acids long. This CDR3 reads CASSLIIGGGGLDGYTF. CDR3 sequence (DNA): TGTGCCAGCAGCTTAATTATTGGGGGAGGGGGTTTGGATGGCTACACCTTC.

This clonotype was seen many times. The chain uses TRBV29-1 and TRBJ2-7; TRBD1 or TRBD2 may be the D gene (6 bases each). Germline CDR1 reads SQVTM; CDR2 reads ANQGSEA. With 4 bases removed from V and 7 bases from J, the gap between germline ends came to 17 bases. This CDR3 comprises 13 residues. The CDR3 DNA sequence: TGCAGCGTTGGACCCGTGGGGGGCACAGAGCAGTACTTC. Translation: CSVGPVGGTEQYF.

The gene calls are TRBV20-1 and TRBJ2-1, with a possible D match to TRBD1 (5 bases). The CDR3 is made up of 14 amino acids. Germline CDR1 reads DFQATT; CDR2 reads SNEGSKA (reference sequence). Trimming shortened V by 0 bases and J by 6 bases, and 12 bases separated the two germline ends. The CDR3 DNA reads TGCAGTGCTAGAGATTCCAGGGCCCTCAATGAGCAGTTCTTC. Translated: CSARDSRALNEQFF.